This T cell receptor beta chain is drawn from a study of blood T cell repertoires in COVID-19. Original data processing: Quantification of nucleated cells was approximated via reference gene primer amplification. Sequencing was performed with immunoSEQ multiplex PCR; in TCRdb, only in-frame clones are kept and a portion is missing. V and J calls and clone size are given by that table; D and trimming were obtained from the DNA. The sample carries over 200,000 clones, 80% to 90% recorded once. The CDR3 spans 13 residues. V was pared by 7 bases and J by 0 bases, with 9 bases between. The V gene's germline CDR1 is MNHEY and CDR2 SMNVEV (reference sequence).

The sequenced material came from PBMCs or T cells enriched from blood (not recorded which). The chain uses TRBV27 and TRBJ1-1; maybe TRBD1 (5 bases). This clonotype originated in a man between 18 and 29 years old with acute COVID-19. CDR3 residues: CASTPGMNTEAFF. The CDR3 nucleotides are TGTGCCAGCACTCCAGGGATGAACACTGAAGCTTTCTTT.